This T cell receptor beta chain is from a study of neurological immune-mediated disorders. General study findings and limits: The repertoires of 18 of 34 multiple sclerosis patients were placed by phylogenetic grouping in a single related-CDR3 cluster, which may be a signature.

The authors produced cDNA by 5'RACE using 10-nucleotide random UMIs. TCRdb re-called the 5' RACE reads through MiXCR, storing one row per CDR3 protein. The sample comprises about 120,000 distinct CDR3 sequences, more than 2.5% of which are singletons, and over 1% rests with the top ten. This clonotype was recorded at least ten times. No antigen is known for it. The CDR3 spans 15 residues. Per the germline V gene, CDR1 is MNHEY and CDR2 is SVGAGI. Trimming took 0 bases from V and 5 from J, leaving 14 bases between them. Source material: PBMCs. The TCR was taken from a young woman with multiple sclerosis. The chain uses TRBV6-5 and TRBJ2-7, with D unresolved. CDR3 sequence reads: CASSYSPYNHHEQYF. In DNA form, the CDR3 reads TGTGCCAGCAGTTACTCGCCCTACAACCACCACGAGCAGTACTTC.